This entry is about one T cell receptor (beta chain). The target antigen is unknown. This record comes from a study of T-cell memory formation after mild COVID-19. Study in general: Clusters were largely donor specific.

Overall study results and limits: CD4+ bias marked clones expanding day 15 to 37, unlike balanced contracting clones. The main location of contracting CD4+ clones was CM and EM, and that of contracting CD8+ clones was EMRA.

Via MiXCR, TCRdb re-called the 5' RACE reads, giving one row per CDR3 protein. In the table there are about 560,000 distinct CDR3 sequences, roughly a fifth of which are singletons. The source material was PBMCs or a T cell subset sorted from them (not recorded which). The source is an adult woman who had mild COVID-19 (a few samples of this study predate the infection). Cell type and time point are not known.

The CDR3 reads CASSRGGDRAYNEQFF. Written as DNA, the CDR3 is TGTGCCAGTAGCAGGGGCGGGGACAGGGCGTACAATGAGCAGTTCTTC. This chain links TRBV19 with TRBJ2-1, with 9 bases lining up with TRBD1. Trimming cost V 6 bases and J 4 bases; bases outside gene matches: 10. This CDR3 has 16 residues. The germline V gene has CDR1 LNHDA and CDR2 SQIVND (reference sequence). Together with reference TRBV19 and TRBJ2-1, the CDR3 gives the full variable domain: DGGITQSPKYLFRKEGQNVTLSCEQNLNHDAMYWYRQDPGQGLRLIYYSQIVNDFQKGDIAEGYSVSREKKESFPLTVTSAQKNPTAFYLCASSRGGDRAYNEQFFGPGTRLTVL.